What follows are 9 T cell receptor beta chains derived from one specimen sequenced in a study of cytomegalovirus exposure and HLA in healthy donors. The PCR contained 60 Vbeta and 13 Jbeta primers. Sequenced by immunoSEQ multiplex PCR; TCRdb stores in-frame clones only, minus some. The sample has over 100,000 clones, less than 80% seen once. The specimen was PBMCs. These receptors all come from a woman in her twenties or thirties in good health and CMV-seronegative.

V is TRBV28 and J is TRBJ1-5; maybe TRBD1 (6 bases). Germline lookup yields CDR1 MDHEN and CDR2 SYDVKM. V lost 7 bases, J lost 0 bases, and 28 bases lay in between. The CDR3 extends over 20 amino acids. CDR3 sequence reads: CASITMKGPDSQFSNQPQHF. The CDR3 bases are TGTGCCAGCATCACCATGAAGGGTCCGGACAGTCAGTTTAGCAATCAGCCCCAGCATTTT.

This rearrangement joins TRBV28 to TRBJ2-1; D is perhaps TRBD1 (6 bases). Trimming took off 7 bases at V and 7 bases at J, with 14 bases between the two ends. This CDR3 is built from 13 residues. Germline assignment: CDR1 MDHEN and CDR2 SYDVKM. CDR3 sequence: CASTLDRQNEQFF. CDR3 DNA: TGTGCCAGCACCCTAGACAGGCAGAATGAGCAGTTCTTC. Looking up the rest from reference TRBV28 and TRBJ2-1 gives the full variable domain: DVKVTQSSRYLVKRTGEKVFLECVQDMDHENMFWYRQDPGLGLRLIYFSYDVKMKEKGDIPEGYSVSREKKERFSLILESASTNQTSMYLCASTLDRQNEQFFGPGTRLTVL.

The rearrangement joins TRBV7-2 to TRBJ1-1, with D perhaps TRBD1 (5 bases). The CDR3 length is 17 residues. The V end lost 0 bases, the J end lost 1 base, and 15 bases lay between the germline ends. The germline gives CDR1 SGHTA, CDR2 FQGNSA. The CDR3 spells CASSLAIRQIKNTEAFF. DNA of the CDR3: TGTGCCAGCAGCTTAGCCATTAGACAGATCAAGAACACTGAAGCTTTCTTT.

This sequence joins TRBV9 and TRBJ1-1, with TRBD1 as a possible D gene (5 bases). The CDR3 is 16 amino acids. CDR1 SGDLS and CDR2 YYNGEE come from the germline V gene. Trimming left V 0 bases short and J 2 bases short, with 14 bases between. As DNA, the CDR3 is TGTGCCAGCAGCGTAGACTTCAGGACACCCAACACTGAAGCTTTCTTT. Its translation: CASSVDFRTPNTEAFF.

V and J are TRBV2 and TRBJ2-5; 9 bases agree with TRBD1. There are 13 residues in the CDR3. The trim removed 6 bases at V and 4 bases at J, leaving 3 bases unmatched. Germline-derived CDR1 and CDR2 are SNHLY and FYNNEI. The CDR3 sequence: CASRTGGGETQYF. Written as DNA, the CDR3 is TGTGCCAGCAGAACAGGGGGCGGAGAGACCCAGTACTTC.

The chain carries TRBV4-1 and TRBJ2-5; a weak D match, TRBD2 (5 bases). The CDR3 spans 13 residues. Germline lookup yields CDR1 MGHRA and CDR2 YSYEKL. V lost 3 bases to trimming and J lost 5 bases, with 10 bases between them. The CDR3 here is CASSQRLSETQYF. The CDR3 DNA sequence: TGCGCCAGCAGCCAGAGACTATCGGAGACCCAGTACTTC.

This chain links TRBV18 with TRBJ2-1; 11 nucleotides match TRBD2. The CDR3 is 14 amino acids. Germline-derived CDR1 and CDR2 are KGHSH and LQKENI. V shed 2 bases, J shed 8 bases, and the junction held 2 bases outside the gene matches. The CDR3 protein is CASSPTSGSDEQFF. The CDR3 coding sequence is TGTGCCAGCTCACCAACTAGCGGGAGTGATGAGCAGTTCTTC.

This clone has only a few counts. The chain recombines TRBV6-5 with TRBJ2-1; 8 bases fit TRBD2. The J segment lost 4 bases and the V segment lost 0 bases, leaving 5 bases of the junction unmatched. CDR3 length: 16 residues. Germline V gene sequence: CDR1 MNHEY, CDR2 SVGAGI. The CDR3 loop is CASSYSRGLGYNEQFF. CDR3 DNA sequence: TGTGCCAGCAGTTACTCGAGGGGACTAGGGTACAATGAGCAGTTCTTC.

For this clone: Other DNA sequences from this sample encode an identical CDR3 as well. The V gene is TRBV4-3, the J gene TRBJ2-7; 7 nucleotides agree with TRBD1. CDR1 is LGHNA and CDR2 is YSLEER in the germline V gene. V shed 3 bases, J shed 4 bases, and the junction held 12 bases outside the gene matches. The CDR3 consists of 16 residues. CDR3 in amino acids: CASSHQTGETTYEQYF. The CDR3 coding sequence is TGCGCCAGCAGCCACCAAACAGGGGAAACCACTTACGAGCAGTACTTC.